Listed below are T cell receptor beta chains from one sample, sequenced in a study of human versus mouse CDR3 diversity and MHC coevolution. The assay was immunoSEQ multiplex PCR, and TCRdb's table has in-frame clones only and misses some. The sample includes fewer than 100,000 clones, about 93% of them seen just once. Specimen: naive CD4+ T cells from blood. The receptors were gathered from a person between 25 and 75 years old in good health. The conserved cysteine and the conserved F or W are not part of the CDR3 here. Part of the rows lack a size; the others show once, few, many or a class for expanded clones.

>TRBV11-3|TRBJ2-3|NA
ASSLGLAGDADTQY
>TRBV7-8|TRBJ1-4|NA
ASSYTGTGDEKLF
>TRBV19|TRBJ1-2|NA
ASSPRFPYGYT
>TRBV5-4|TRBJ2-7|once
ASSLQQRDSEQY
>TRBV19|TRBJ1-1|NA
ASSSGTANTEAF
>TRBV19|TRBJ1-3|few
ASSIGGSSGNTIY
>TRBV6-6|TRBJ2-7|NA
ASSFDRGRQY
>TRBV11-3|TRBJ2-1|NA
ASSLEPSNEQF
>TRBV30|TRBJ1-4|NA
AWSRQGSEKLF
>TRBV5-6|TRBJ2-7|once
ASSLAGGTSYEQY
>TRBV7-2|TRBJ2-5|NA
ASSLWSGEETQY
>TRBV6-5|TRBJ2-5|NA
ASSFTGVETQY
>TRBV11-3|TRBJ2-7|NA
ASSRTASSYEQY
>TRBV18|TRBJ1-4|NA
ASSPLGRSTNEKLF
>TRBV20-1|TRBJ2-1|NA
SATDSNEQF
>TRBV5-6|TRBJ2-7|NA
ASSLKGATYEQY
>TRBV19|TRBJ1-4|NA
ASSKGHATNEKLF
>TRBV5-1|TRBJ1-5|NA
ASREGFAQPQH
>TRBV29-1|TRBJ2-7|NA
SVVGQGATYEQY
>TRBV19|TRBJ1-2|NA
ASSTRTGQSTNGYT
>TRBV27|TRBJ2-1|NA
ASSLSPLGGEQF
>TRBV9|TRBJ1-1|NA
ASSVVEGAGTEAF
>TRBV18|TRBJ2-7|NA
ASSPFQAGEIYEQY
>TRBV7-2|TRBJ1-4|NA
ASSPSVGRGNEKLF
>TRBV9|TRBJ2-2|NA
ASSARGTSGNTGELF
>TRBV19|TRBJ2-5|NA
ASSIGTSGRRWYQETQY
>TRBV7-2|TRBJ1-3|NA
ASSWDRRNSGNTIY
>TRBV27|TRBJ1-4|NA
ASSLAGQGIEKLF
>TRBV30|TRBJ2-7|NA
AGVYRGRSTYEQY
>TRBV2|TRBJ2-3|NA
ASSIPDTQY
>TRBV19|TRBJ2-1|NA
ASSIEGLAGGEQF
>TRBV7-2|TRBJ1-2|few
ASSLGQGNYGYT
>TRBV9|TRBJ2-3|once
ASSVAGDTQY
>TRBV6-6|TRBJ2-7|NA
ASSYKGTGLYYEQY
>TRBV5-4|TRBJ2-7|NA
ASSFDTAYEQY
>TRBV7-2|TRBJ2-7|NA
ASSFGPGSYEQY
>TRBV6-5|TRBJ1-4|NA
ASSRTDFNEKLF
>TRBV7-9|TRBJ2-7|once
ASSSTTRGNEQY
>TRBV9|TRBJ1-1|NA
ASSPRGTEAF
>TRBV5-8|TRBJ1-4|NA
ASSLADEKLF
>TRBV18|TRBJ1-5|NA
ASSPRTDQPQH
>TRBV27|TRBJ1-2|NA
ASKDYSSDYGYT
>TRBV13|TRBJ2-3|once
ASSLRTDTDTQY
>TRBV27|TRBJ1-5|NA
ASSSRGRAQPQH
>TRBV7-3|TRBJ2-4|few
ASSSDRLAKNIQY
>TRBV6-5|TRBJ2-1|NA
ASSYSWDRGNEQF
>TRBV29-1|TRBJ2-7|NA
SARGQVGSYEQY
>TRBV18|TRBJ2-1|NA
ASSPRSGNEQF
>TRBV7-3|TRBJ2-1|NA
ASSSPGQGRSKSYNEQF
>TRBV27|TRBJ2-7|NA
ATREGVGQAYEQY
>TRBV2|TRBJ2-3|NA
ASSPAGAGDTQY